This T cell receptor beta chain stems from a study of blood T cell repertoires in COVID-19. Across the study: COVID-19 samples, acute and convalescent, were from the United States, Italy and Spain. T cells, B-cell-depleted T cells, or PBMCs provided the cDNA or gDNA that served as material.

Germline loops: CDR1 ENHRY, CDR2 SYGVKD. This CDR3 is 18 amino acids long. The J segment lost 0 bases and the V segment lost 3 bases, leaving 4 bases of the junction unmatched. Methods used by the authors: It was from reference gene primer amplification that nucleated cell counts were estimated. TCRdb's table, derived via immunoSEQ multiplex PCR, lists solely in-frame clones and lacks some. V and J calls and clone size follow that table, whereas D and trimming were derived from the DNA. The sample consists of 60,000 or so clones, more than 75% of them appearing once. The V call is TRBV10-3, the J call TRBJ2-1; 14 nucleotides align to TRBD2. The origin of this receptor is a man in his sixties with acute or convalescent COVID-19. The sequenced material came from peripheral blood. CDR3 DNA sequence: TGTGCCATCAGTGAAGGGACTAGCGGGGGTAGCTCCTACAATGAGCAGTTCTTC. Its translation: CAISEGTSGGSSYNEQFF.